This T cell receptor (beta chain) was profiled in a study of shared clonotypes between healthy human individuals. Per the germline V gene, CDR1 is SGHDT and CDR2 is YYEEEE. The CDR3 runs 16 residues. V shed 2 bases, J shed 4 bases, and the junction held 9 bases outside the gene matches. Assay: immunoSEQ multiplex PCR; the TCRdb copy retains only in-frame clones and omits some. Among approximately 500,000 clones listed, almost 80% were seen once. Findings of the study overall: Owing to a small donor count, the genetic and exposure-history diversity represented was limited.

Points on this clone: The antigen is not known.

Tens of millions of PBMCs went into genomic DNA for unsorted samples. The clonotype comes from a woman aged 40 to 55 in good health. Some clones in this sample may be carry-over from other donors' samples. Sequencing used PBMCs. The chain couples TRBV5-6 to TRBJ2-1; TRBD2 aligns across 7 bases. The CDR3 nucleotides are TGTGCCAGCAGCTTCTCGAGTAGCGGGCCTTACAATGAGCAGTTCTTC. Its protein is CASSFSSSGPYNEQFF.